This T cell receptor (beta chain) is drawn from a study of shared clonotypes between healthy human individuals. This clone has at least ten counts. CD45RO-negative, CCR7-positively selected cells formed the naive CD8 fraction, excluding terminally differentiated effector memory CD45RA+ cells. The V gene lost 4 bases and the J gene lost 6 bases, with 11 bases spanning the gap. The germline gives CDR1 MGHRA, CDR2 YSYEKL. The CDR3 has 13 residues. Some clones are missing from TCRdb's copy, which holds only in-frame ones; the method was immunoSEQ multiplex PCR. This table holds 550,000 to 600,000 clones, nearly 98% found once.

The chain employs TRBV4-1 and TRBJ2-3, with D tentatively TRBD2 (5 bases). Source material: naive CD8+ T cells sorted from blood. This TCR was sampled from a man aged 25 to 40 in good health. The CDR3 DNA reads as TGCGCCAGCAGCCCGTTAGCGCTTGATACGCAGTATTTT. This encodes CASSPLALDTQYF.